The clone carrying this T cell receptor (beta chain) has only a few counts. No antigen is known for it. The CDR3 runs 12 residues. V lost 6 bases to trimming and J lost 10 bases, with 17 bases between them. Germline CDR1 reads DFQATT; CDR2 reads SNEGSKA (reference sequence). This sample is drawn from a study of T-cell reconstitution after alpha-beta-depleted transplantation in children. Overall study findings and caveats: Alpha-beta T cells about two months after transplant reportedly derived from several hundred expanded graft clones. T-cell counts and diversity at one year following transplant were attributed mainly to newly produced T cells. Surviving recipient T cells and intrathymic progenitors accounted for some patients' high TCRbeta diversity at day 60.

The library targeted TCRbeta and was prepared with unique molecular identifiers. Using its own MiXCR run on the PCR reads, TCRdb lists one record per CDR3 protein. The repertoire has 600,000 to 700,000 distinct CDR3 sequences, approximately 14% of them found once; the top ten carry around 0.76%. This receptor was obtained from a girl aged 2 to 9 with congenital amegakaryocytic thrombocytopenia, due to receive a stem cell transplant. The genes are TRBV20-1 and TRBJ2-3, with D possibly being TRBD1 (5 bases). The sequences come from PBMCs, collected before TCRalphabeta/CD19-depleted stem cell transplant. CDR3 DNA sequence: TGCAGTGCCTACACAGGTTCCTCTTCGCAGTATTTT. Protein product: CSAYTGSSSQYF.